The T cell receptor (beta chain) described here comes from a study of T cells expressing NK-cell markers. Whole-study context: Eight donors were sequenced, seven testing HCMV-seropositive and one testing seronegative.

Germline lookup yields CDR1 SGHRS and CDR2 YFSETQ. The CDR3 loop spans 13 amino acids. What made the TCR beta cDNA was 5'RACE template switching with UMIs. TCRdb reworked the 5' RACE reads into one entry per CDR3 protein, no DNA. The sample totals a few hundred thousand distinct CDR3 sequences. Sequencing used blood T cells: a sorted CD56 or NKG2C T cell subset, CD4+ or CD8+ T cells, or bulk PBMC T cells (not recorded which). This chain uses TRBV5-1 with TRBJ2-7. The TCR was taken from a man aged 18-75 years in good health. CDR3 loop: CASSLGVAYEQYF.